This entry lists 3 T cell receptor beta chains sequenced from one sample in a study of blood T cell repertoires in COVID-19. Libraries were prepared by immunoSEQ multiplex PCR; TCRdb keeps only in-frame clonotypes and omits some of them. The profile shows roughly 230,000 clones, around nine tenths of them singletons. Sequencing was done on a sample of PBMCs or T cells enriched from blood (not recorded which). Receptor source: a woman in her 30s with acute COVID-19.

The CDR3 region is CASSLQGSSNQPQHF. The CDR3 DNA follows: TGTGCCAGCAGCCTACAGGGGTCGAGCAATCAGCCCCAGCATTTT. The chain employs TRBV6-2 or TRBV6-3 and TRBJ1-5, with 7 nucleotides matching TRBD1. J gave up 1 base and V 6 bases, and 6 bases lay outside the gene matches. The CDR3 covers 15 residues. From germline, CDR1 is MNHEY and CDR2 SVGEGT.

V usage is TRBV9 and J usage is TRBJ1-6; 8 nucleotides match TRBD1. V shed 0 bases and J 7 bases; nucleotides not matched to a gene: 12. In germline, CDR1 is SGDLS, CDR2 YYNGEE. CDR3 size: 18 residues. The CDR3 region is CASSVDSNAGGGNSPLHF. CDR3 DNA sequence: TGTGCCAGCAGCGTAGATAGTAATGCAGGGGGCGGGAATTCACCCCTCCACTTT.

The chain couples TRBV2 to TRBJ1-1; tentative D call: TRBD1 (6 bases). The V and J ends lost 6 bases and 1 base respectively, with 9 bases between them. The CDR3 length is 13 residues. The germline V gene has CDR1 SNHLY and CDR2 FYNNEI. The CDR3 sequence is CASRRGQNTEAFF. The CDR3 bases are TGTGCCAGCAGACGGGGACAGAACACTGAAGCTTTCTTT.